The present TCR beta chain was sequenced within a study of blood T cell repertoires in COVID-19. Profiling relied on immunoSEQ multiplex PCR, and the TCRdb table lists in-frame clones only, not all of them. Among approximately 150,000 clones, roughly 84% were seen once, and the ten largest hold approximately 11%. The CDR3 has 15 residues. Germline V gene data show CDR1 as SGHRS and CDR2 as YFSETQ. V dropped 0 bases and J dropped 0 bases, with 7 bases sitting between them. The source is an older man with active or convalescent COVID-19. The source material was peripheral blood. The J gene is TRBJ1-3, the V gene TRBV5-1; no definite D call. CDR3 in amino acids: CASSLGRSSGNTIYF. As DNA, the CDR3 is TGCGCCAGCAGCTTGGGTCGCAGCTCTGGAAACACCATATATTTT.